Sequencing of this TCR beta chain was carried out in a study of a mutant IDH1 vaccine in newly diagnosed glioma. Across the whole study: The first vaccination came 4-6 weeks after radiotherapy alone, or with temozolomide cycles. Visits designated V12 and V13 were conducted at weeks 35 and 47, respectively.

The sample holds one count of this clone. As yet, its antigen is unknown. Time point defined: week 47, end of study. Vaccine doses each comprised 300 ug of mutant IDH1 20-mer peptide, with topical imiquimod. Vaccinations, eight in total, occurred in weeks 1, 3, 5, 7, 11, 15, 19, 23. Only in-frame clones appear in the TCRdb table, and some are missing; sequencing was by immunoSEQ multiplex PCR. There are tens of thousands of clones in the sample; 83% occur only once, and 3.2% lies in the top ten. Trimming pared 3 bases from V and 3 bases from J, leaving 21 bases between. This CDR3 region has 18 residues. Germline values: CDR1 MDHEN, CDR2 SYDVKM.

This rearrangement joins TRBV28 to TRBJ1-5; D remains ambiguous. The receptor comes from a woman between 50 and 59 years old with glioma. This sample comprised PBMCs, obtained from a glioma patient whose treatment included an IDH1 peptide vaccine. CDR3 loop: CASSFSTRREVFNQPQHF. The CDR3 DNA sequence: TGTGCCAGCAGTTTTAGTACACGACGAGAGGTCTTCAATCAGCCCCAGCATTTT.